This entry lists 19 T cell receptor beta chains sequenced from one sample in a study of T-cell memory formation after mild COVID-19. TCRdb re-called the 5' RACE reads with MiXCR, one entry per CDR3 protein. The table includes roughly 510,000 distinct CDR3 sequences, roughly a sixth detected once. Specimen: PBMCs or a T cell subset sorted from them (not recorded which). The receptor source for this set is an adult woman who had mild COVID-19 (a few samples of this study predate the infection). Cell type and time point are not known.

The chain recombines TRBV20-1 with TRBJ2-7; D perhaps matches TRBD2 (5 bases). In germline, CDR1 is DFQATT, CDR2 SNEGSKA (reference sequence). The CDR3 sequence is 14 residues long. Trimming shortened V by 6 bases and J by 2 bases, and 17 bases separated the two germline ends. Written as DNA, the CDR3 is TGCAGTGCCCACTCTAGCAGCTCAACCTACGAGCAGTACTTC. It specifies CSAHSSSSTYEQYF.

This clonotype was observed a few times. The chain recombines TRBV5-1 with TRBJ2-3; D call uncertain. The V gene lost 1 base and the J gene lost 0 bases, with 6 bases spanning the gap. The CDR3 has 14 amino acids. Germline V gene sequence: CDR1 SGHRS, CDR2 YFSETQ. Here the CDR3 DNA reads TGCGCCAGCAGCTTGTTCGTAAGCACAGATACGCAGTATTTT. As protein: CASSLFVSTDTQYF. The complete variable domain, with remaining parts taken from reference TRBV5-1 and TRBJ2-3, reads KAGVTQTPRYLIKTRGQQVTLSCSPISGHRSVSWYQQTPGQGLQFLFEYFSETQRNKGNFPGRFSGRQFSNSRSEMNVSTLELGDSALYLCASSLFVSTDTQYFGPGTRLTVL.

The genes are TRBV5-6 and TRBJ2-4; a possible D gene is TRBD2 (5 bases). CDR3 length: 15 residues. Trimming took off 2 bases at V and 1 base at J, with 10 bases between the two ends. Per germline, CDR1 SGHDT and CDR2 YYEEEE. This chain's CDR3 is CASSLVWEAKNIQYF. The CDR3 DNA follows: TGTGCCAGCAGCTTAGTTTGGGAGGCCAAAAACATTCAGTACTTC.

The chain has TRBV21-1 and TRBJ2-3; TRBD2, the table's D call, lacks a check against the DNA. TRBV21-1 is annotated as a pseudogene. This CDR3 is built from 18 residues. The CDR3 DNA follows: TGTGCCAGCAGCAAACGACGACTACGGAGCGGGGAGTCAGATACGCAGTATTTT. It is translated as CASSKRRLRSGESDTQYF.

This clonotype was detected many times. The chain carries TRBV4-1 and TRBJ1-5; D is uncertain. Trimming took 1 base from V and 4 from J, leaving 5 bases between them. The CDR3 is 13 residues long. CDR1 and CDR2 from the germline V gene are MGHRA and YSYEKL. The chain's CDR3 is CASSQVGNQPQHF. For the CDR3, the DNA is TGCGCCAGCAGCCAAGTAGGGAATCAGCCCCAGCATTTT.

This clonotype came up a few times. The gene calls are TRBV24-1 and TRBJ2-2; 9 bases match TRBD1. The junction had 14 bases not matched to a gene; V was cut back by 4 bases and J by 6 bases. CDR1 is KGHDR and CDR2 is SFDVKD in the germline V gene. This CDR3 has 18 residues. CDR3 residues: CATSEAGTGFNQAGELFF. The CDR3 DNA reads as TGTGCCACCAGTGAGGCGGGGACAGGGTTTAATCAGGCCGGGGAGCTGTTTTTT.

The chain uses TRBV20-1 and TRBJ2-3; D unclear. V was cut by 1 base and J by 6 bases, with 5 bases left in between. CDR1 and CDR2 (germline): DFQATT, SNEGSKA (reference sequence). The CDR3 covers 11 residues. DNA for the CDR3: TGCAGTGCTAGAGTAAGGGATACGCAGTATTTT. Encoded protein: CSARVRDTQYF.

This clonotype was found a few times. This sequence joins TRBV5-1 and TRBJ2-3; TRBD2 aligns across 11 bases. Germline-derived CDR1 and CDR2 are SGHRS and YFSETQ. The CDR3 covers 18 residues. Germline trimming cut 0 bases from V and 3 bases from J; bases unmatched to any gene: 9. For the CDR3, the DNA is TGCGCCAGCAGCTTGGGCCGATGGGGGACTAGCGGAACAGATACGCAGTATTTT. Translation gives CASSLGRWGTSGTDTQYF.

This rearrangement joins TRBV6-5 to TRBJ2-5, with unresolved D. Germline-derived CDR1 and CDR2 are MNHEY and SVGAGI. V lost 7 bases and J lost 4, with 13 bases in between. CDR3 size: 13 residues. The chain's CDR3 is CASTSSYGETQYF. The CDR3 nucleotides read TGTGCCAGCACCTCCTCGTACGGAGAGACCCAGTACTTC.

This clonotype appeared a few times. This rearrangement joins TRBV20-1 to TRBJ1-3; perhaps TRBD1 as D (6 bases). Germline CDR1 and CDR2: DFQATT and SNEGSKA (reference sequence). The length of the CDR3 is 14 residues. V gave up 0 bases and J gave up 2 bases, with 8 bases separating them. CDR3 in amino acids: CSARDNRAGNTIYF. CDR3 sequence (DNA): TGCAGTGCTAGAGATAACAGGGCTGGAAACACCATATATTTT.

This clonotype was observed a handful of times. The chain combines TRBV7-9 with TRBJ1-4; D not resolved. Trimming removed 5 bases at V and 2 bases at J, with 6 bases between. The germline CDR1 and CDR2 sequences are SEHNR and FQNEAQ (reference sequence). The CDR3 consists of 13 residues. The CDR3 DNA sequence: TGTGCCAGCAGCCCAACGACTAATGAAAAACTGTTTTTT. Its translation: CASSPTTNEKLFF.

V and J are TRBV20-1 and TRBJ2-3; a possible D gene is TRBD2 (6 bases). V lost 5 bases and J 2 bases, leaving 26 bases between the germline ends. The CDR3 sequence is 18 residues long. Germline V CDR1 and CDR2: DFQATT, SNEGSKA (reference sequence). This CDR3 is CSAPAAERVDPYTDTQYF. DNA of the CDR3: TGCAGTGCTCCGGCGGCTGAGCGGGTGGACCCCTACACAGATACGCAGTATTTT.

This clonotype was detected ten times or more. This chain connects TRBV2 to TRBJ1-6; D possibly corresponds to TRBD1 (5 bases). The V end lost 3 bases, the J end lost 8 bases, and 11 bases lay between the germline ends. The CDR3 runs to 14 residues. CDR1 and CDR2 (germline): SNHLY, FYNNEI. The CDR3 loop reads CASSDRGDYSPLHF. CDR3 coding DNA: TGTGCCAGCAGTGACCGGGGCGATTATTCACCCCTCCACTTT.

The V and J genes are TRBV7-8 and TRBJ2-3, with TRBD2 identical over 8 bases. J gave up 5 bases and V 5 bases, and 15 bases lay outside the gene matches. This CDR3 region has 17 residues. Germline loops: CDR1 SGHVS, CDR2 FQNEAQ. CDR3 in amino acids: CASSPIPGAGVQDTQYF. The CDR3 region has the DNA TGTGCCAGCAGCCCAATCCCGGGAGCGGGAGTGCAAGATACGCAGTATTTT.

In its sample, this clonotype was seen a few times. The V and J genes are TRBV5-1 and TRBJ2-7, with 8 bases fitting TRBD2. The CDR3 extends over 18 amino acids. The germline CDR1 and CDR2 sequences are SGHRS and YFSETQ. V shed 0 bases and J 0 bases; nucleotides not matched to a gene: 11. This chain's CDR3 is CASSLGRGGRTSSYEQYF. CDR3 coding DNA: TGCGCCAGCAGCTTGGGACGGGGGGGCCGGACTTCCTCCTACGAGCAGTACTTC.

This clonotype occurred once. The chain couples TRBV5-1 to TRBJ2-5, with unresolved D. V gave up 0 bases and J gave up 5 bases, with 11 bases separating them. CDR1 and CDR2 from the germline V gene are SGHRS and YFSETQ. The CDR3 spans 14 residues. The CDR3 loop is CASSLARKGETQYF. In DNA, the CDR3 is TGCGCCAGCAGCTTGGCACGGAAAGGGGAGACCCAGTACTTC.

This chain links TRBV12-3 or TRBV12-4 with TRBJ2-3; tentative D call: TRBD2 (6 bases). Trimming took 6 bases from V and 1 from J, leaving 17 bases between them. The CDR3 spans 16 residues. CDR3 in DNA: TGTGCCAGCAGATGGGACTTCCACTTGGGCACAGATACGCAGTATTTT. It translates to CASRWDFHLGTDTQYF.

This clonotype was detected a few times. This chain's CDR3 is CASSRGLGRHQETQYF. In DNA, the CDR3 is TGTGCCAGCAGCCGAGGTCTAGGGCGACATCAAGAGACCCAGTACTTC. This sequence joins TRBV7-8 and TRBJ2-5, with D hard to call. The germline gives CDR1 SGHVS, CDR2 FQNEAQ. V lost 5 bases to trimming and J lost 2 bases, with 18 bases between them. The CDR3 has 16 amino acids.

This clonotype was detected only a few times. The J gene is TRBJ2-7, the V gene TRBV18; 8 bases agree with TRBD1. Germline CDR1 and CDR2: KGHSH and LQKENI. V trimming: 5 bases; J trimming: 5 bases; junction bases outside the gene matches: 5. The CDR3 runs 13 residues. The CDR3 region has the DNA TGTGCCAGCTCAGCACAGGGGGGACACGAGCAGTACTTC. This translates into CASSAQGGHEQYF.